The T cell receptor (beta chain) described here comes from a study of T cell therapy after organ transplantation. Study details: T cells were expanded 2 to 3 weeks with 30 CMV class I/II epitopes.

This clone showed up just once. The antigen is undetermined. Repertoires were generated with immunoSEQ multiplex PCR, while TCRdb's copy carries only in-frame clones and drops some. Of some 48,000 clones in the sample, over 90% were seen once. V was trimmed by 5 bases and J by 6 bases, leaving 14 bases between them. This CDR3 has 14 amino acids. CDR1 and CDR2 (germline): MNHEY, SVGAGI. The TCR comes from a human patient who had received a solid organ transplant and had CMV disease. Sequences were derived from CD8+ T cells from blood, sampled before autologous CMV-specific T cell therapy. The V call is TRBV6-5, the J call TRBJ2-1; D assignment may be TRBD1 or TRBD2 (5 bases each). CDR3 nucleotides: TGTGCCAGCAGTCTAGGTTCCGGGACCAATGAGCAGTTCTTC. Translating it yields CASSLGSGTNEQFF.